This TCR beta chain was profiled in a study of T cell responses to AZD1222 COVID-19 vaccine. As to this clone: What it binds is not known.

Study observations and caveats: Baseline antibody screening turned up just five to seven seropositive AZD1222 recipients. Of spike-specific TCRs, nearly half reportedly target regions left unmutated in variants. None of the repertoires were sampled until the peak T cell response had passed.

CDR3 length equals 15 residues. With 5 bases clipped from V and 4 bases from J, the junction kept 3 bases outside the gene matches. Germline V gene lookup returns CDR1 MNHEY and CDR2 SVGAGI. Using immunoSEQ multiplex PCR, the repertoire was profiled, and TCRdb retains in-frame clones only, with some absent. Altogether about 130,000 clones are present, just under 95% being singletons, with the ten largest covering roughly 1%. The chain recombines TRBV6-5 with TRBJ2-5; 14 positions agree with TRBD2. The specimen comprised peripheral blood, sampled 28 days after the second AZD1222 dose. This sequence originates from an adult who received the AZD1222 COVID-19 vaccine. CDR3 residues: CASSPTSGGAETQYF. The CDR3 DNA follows: TGTGCCAGCAGTCCGACTAGCGGGGGGGCAGAGACCCAGTACTTC.